One and the same sample provided the 2 T cell receptor beta chains below, sequenced in a study of T-cell memory formation after mild COVID-19. TCRdb reanalysed the 5' RACE reads using MiXCR and keeps one entry per CDR3 protein. The repertoire holds 280,000 or so distinct CDR3 sequences, with around 17% as singletons. Sequenced sample: PBMCs or a T cell subset sorted from them (not recorded which). Receptor source: a man aged 18 to 30 who had mild COVID-19 (a few samples of this study predate the infection). Cell type and time point are not known.

The gene calls are TRBV18 and TRBJ2-2, with D uncertain. In germline, CDR1 is KGHSH, CDR2 LQKENI. This CDR3 is 14 amino acids long. The V end was cut by 2 bases, the J end by 1 base, with 5 bases between. The CDR3 protein is CASSPARNTGELFF. The CDR3 nucleotides read TGTGCCAGCTCACCAGCACGGAACACCGGGGAGCTGTTTTTT.

The gene calls are TRBV7-2 and TRBJ1-1; D is ambiguous. Trimming took 4 bases from V and 6 from J, leaving 9 bases between them. This CDR3 is 12 amino acids long. Germline V gene sequence: CDR1 SGHTA, CDR2 FQGNSA. CDR3 in amino acids: CASSSVFAEAFF. CDR3 coding DNA: TGTGCCAGCAGCTCCGTGTTCGCTGAAGCTTTCTTT.